These T cell receptor beta chains were read from a single sample in a study of response to subunit inactivated influenza vaccine. TCRdb redid the calling of the RT-PCR reads with MiXCR, one entry per CDR3 protein. Of 500,000 or so distinct CDR3 sequences in the sample, 9.5% to 12% were seen once. Sequences were derived from PBMCs from blood, sampled roughly 48 days after vaccination. Receptors originate from a man aged 45-60 years who received an inactivated influenza vaccine. Each CDR3 is given with its conserved first and last residue. Fields, in order: V gene, D gene, J gene, clone size, CDR3 DNA, CDR3 protein. A D gene is named only where the DNA matches it firmly. Size is stated for part of the rows, as once, few or many counts, or as a class when the clone is expanded.

V: TRBV9
D: NA
J: TRBJ1-1
size: few
DNA: TGTGCCAGCAGCGTAGGACAGTACAGTGAAGCTTTCTTT
CDR3: CASSVGQYSEAFF

V: TRBV3-1
D: NA
J: TRBJ2-7
size: few
DNA: TGTGCCAGCAGCCAAGATTCCAAAGCTTACTACGAGCAGTACTTC
CDR3: CASSQDSKAYYEQYF

V: TRBV29-1
D: NA
J: TRBJ2-5
size: few
DNA: TGCAGCGTTGACGACAGGACTTTACAAGAGACCCAGTACTTC
CDR3: CSVDDRTLQETQYF

V: TRBV9
D: NA
J: TRBJ2-2
size: NA
DNA: TGTGCCAGCAGCGACGACGTTGGTGGGGAGCTGTTTTTT
CDR3: CASSDDVGGELFF

V: TRBV7-2
D: NA
J: TRBJ2-3
size: NA
DNA: TGTGCCAGCAGCTTCAGGCGAGTGGCGGATACGCAGTATTTT
CDR3: CASSFRRVADTQYF

V: TRBV6-2/TRBV6-3
D: NA
J: TRBJ2-5
size: large
DNA: TGTGCCAGCAGTTATAGACTACAAGAGACCCAGTACTTC
CDR3: CASSYRLQETQYF

V: TRBV4-2
D: TRBD2
J: TRBJ2-1
size: many
DNA: TGTGCCAGCAGCCAACCGGGACTAGCGAATTTAAATGAGCAGTTCTTC
CDR3: CASSQPGLANLNEQFF

V: TRBV12-3/TRBV12-4
D: NA
J: TRBJ2-7
size: NA
DNA: TGTGCCAGCAGTTTCGGGCAGATTAACGAGCAGTACTTC
CDR3: CASSFGQINEQYF

V: TRBV10-3
D: TRBD2
J: TRBJ2-3
size: NA
DNA: TGTGCCATCAGTGTGTCGGGGGGAGCGCAGTATTTT
CDR3: CAISVSGGAQYF

V: TRBV27
D: NA
J: TRBJ2-7
size: NA
DNA: TGTGCCAGCAGCTCCCACAACGAGCAGTACTTC
CDR3: CASSSHNEQYF

V: TRBV12-3/TRBV12-4
D: NA
J: TRBJ1-4
size: few
DNA: TGTGCCAGCACTCGACAGGCTAATGAAAAACTGTTTTTT
CDR3: CASTRQANEKLFF

V: TRBV20-1
D: TRBD1
J: TRBJ2-7
size: many
DNA: TGCAGTGCTAGAGGGACAGGACTCACCTACGAGCAGTACTTC
CDR3: CSARGTGLTYEQYF

V: TRBV7-2
D: TRBD2
J: TRBJ2-7
size: NA
DNA: TGTGCCAGCAGCTTAGGACTAGCGGGAGATTACTACGAGCAGTACTTC
CDR3: CASSLGLAGDYYEQYF

V: TRBV5-6
D: NA
J: TRBJ1-5
size: few
DNA: TGTGCCAGCAGCCTCTGGGGGAACAATCAGCCCCAGCATTTT
CDR3: CASSLWGNNQPQHF

V: TRBV3-1
D: NA
J: TRBJ2-7
size: NA
DNA: TGTGCCAGCAGCCAACATAGCGGAACCTACGAGCAGTACTTC
CDR3: CASSQHSGTYEQYF

V: TRBV25-1
D: TRBD2
J: TRBJ2-2
size: NA
DNA: TGTGCCAGCAGTGATCCGGGACTAGCGCACGGGGAGCTGTTTTTT
CDR3: CASSDPGLAHGELFF

V: TRBV5-1
D: TRBD2
J: TRBJ2-7
size: NA
DNA: TGCGCCAGCAGCTTGGGACTAGCGGGGAACTCCTACGAGCAGTACTTC
CDR3: CASSLGLAGNSYEQYF

V: TRBV5-1
D: TRBD1
J: TRBJ1-1
size: NA
DNA: TGCGCCAGCAGCTTGGACCAGGGGGGAACTGAAGCTTTCTTT
CDR3: CASSLDQGGTEAFF

V: TRBV10-3
D: NA
J: TRBJ1-1
size: few
DNA: TGTGCCATCAGTGAGGAGGCTCCAGCCACTGAAGCTTTCTTT
CDR3: CAISEEAPATEAFF

V: TRBV12-3/TRBV12-4
D: NA
J: TRBJ1-5
size: NA
DNA: TGTGCCAGCAGGGGGGGAGCGGACCGTCAGCCCCAGCATTTT
CDR3: CASRGGADRQPQHF

V: TRBV3-1
D: NA
J: TRBJ1-2
size: few
DNA: TGTGCCAGCAGCCTGGCACCAGGAACAAACTATGGCTACACCTTC
CDR3: CASSLAPGTNYGYTF

V: TRBV18
D: NA
J: TRBJ2-4
size: few
DNA: TGTGCCAGCTCACCAATAATTTCCGGGACCAAAAACATTCAGTACTTC
CDR3: CASSPIISGTKNIQYF

V: TRBV12-3/TRBV12-4
D: NA
J: TRBJ2-7
size: many
DNA: TGTGCCAGCAGCCCAACCAAGACTAGTTTCCACGAGCAGTACTTC
CDR3: CASSPTKTSFHEQYF

V: TRBV20-1
D: NA
J: TRBJ2-2
size: NA
DNA: TGCAGTGCTAGGGGGCAGGGCACCGGGGAGCTGTTTTTT
CDR3: CSARGQGTGELFF

V: TRBV5-6
D: NA
J: TRBJ1-1
size: few
DNA: TGTGCCAGCAGCTCACCCGGCGGACGGAACACCGGGACTGAAGCTTTCTTT
CDR3: CASSSPGGRNTGTEAFF

V: TRBV6-2/TRBV6-3
D: NA
J: TRBJ2-7
size: few
DNA: TGTGCCAGCAGTTACGGGGTCAGGGGACCTTACGACTACGAGCAGTACTTC
CDR3: CASSYGVRGPYDYEQYF

V: TRBV20-1
D: NA
J: TRBJ2-3
size: many
DNA: TGCAGTGCTAGAGATGGGCGTCTAAGCACAGATACGCAGTATTTT
CDR3: CSARDGRLSTDTQYF

V: TRBV10-2
D: TRBD2
J: TRBJ2-5
size: few
DNA: TGCGCCAGCAGTGACTACGGACTAGCCGGGGAGACCCAGTACTTC
CDR3: CASSDYGLAGETQYF

V: TRBV3-1
D: NA
J: TRBJ2-6
size: once
DNA: TGTGCCAGCTGTTTATGGAGGGTTTTCTCGGGCTCTGGGGCCAACGTCCTGACTTTC
CDR3: CASCLWRVFSGSGANVLTF

V: TRBV5-4
D: NA
J: TRBJ2-4
size: few
DNA: TGTGCCAGCTCCCGGGTCGGCGGGAACATTCAGTACTTC
CDR3: CASSRVGGNIQYF

V: TRBV12-3/TRBV12-4
D: NA
J: TRBJ2-2
size: many
DNA: TGTGCCAGCAGCCGATCGGAAGGGACCGGGGAGCTGTTTTTT
CDR3: CASSRSEGTGELFF

V: TRBV3-1
D: NA
J: TRBJ2-1
size: NA
DNA: TGTGCCAGCAGCCAAGTGGGCCCGAGTGAGCAGTTCTTC
CDR3: CASSQVGPSEQFF

V: TRBV6-5
D: TRBD2
J: TRBJ2-7
size: many
DNA: TGTGCCAGCAGTTACGAGGCGGGAGAGCGCTACGAGCAGTACTTC
CDR3: CASSYEAGERYEQYF

V: TRBV12-3/TRBV12-4
D: TRBD1
J: TRBJ2-5
size: many
DNA: TGTGCCAGCAGTGAAGAACAGGGGTTTGAGACCCAGTACTTC
CDR3: CASSEEQGFETQYF

V: TRBV10-3
D: NA
J: TRBJ1-1
size: few
DNA: TGTGCCATCAGTGACATGACGGGAAGGAGCACTGAAGCTTTCTTT
CDR3: CAISDMTGRSTEAFF

V: TRBV13
D: TRBD1
J: TRBJ2-1
size: few
DNA: TGTGCCAGCAGCCGTTACCGGGACAGGGCGTTGTCTGGGGGTGAGCAGTTCTTC
CDR3: CASSRYRDRALSGGEQFF

V: TRBV20-1
D: TRBD1
J: TRBJ2-7
size: many
DNA: TGCAGTGCCGCCCGGACAGGGACTTTCTACGAGCAGTACTTC
CDR3: CSAARTGTFYEQYF

V: TRBV5-5
D: NA
J: TRBJ1-1
size: NA
DNA: TGTGCCAGCAGCTTGGCCAACAGTCACACTGAAGCTTTCTTT
CDR3: CASSLANSHTEAFF

V: TRBV5-6
D: NA
J: TRBJ1-2
size: many
DNA: TGTGCCAGCAGCTTGAATAGGGGAGAGGGCTACACCTTC
CDR3: CASSLNRGEGYTF

V: TRBV6-2/TRBV6-3
D: TRBD1
J: TRBJ2-1
size: NA
DNA: TGTGCCAGCAGTTACACGGACAGGGGGTTTAATGAGCAGTTCTTC
CDR3: CASSYTDRGFNEQFF

V: TRBV18
D: TRBD1
J: TRBJ2-2
size: few
DNA: TGTGCCAGCTCACCATCCGGACAGGGGGCGATCGGGGAGCTGTTTTTT
CDR3: CASSPSGQGAIGELFF

V: TRBV5-1
D: TRBD1
J: TRBJ2-1
size: NA
DNA: TGCGCCAGCAGCTTAGCGGGACAGGGCTATGAGCAGTTCTTC
CDR3: CASSLAGQGYEQFF

V: TRBV5-5
D: NA
J: TRBJ2-3
size: NA
DNA: TGTGCCAGCAGCCCGCTCCACACAGATACGCAGTATTTT
CDR3: CASSPLHTDTQYF

V: TRBV7-2
D: NA
J: TRBJ1-2
size: few
DNA: TGTGCCAGCAGCGCCAGTTCCGGGGGCCGCTATGGCTACACCTTC
CDR3: CASSASSGGRYGYTF

V: TRBV7-2
D: NA
J: TRBJ2-5
size: NA
DNA: TGTGCCAGCAGCGCGATCGAGGGCTCCCAGTACTTC
CDR3: CASSAIEGSQYF

V: TRBV7-6
D: NA
J: TRBJ2-7
size: NA
DNA: TGTGCCAGCAGCCCCCAAGAGGGCAACGAGCAGTACTTC
CDR3: CASSPQEGNEQYF

V: TRBV9
D: NA
J: TRBJ1-1
size: NA
DNA: TGTGCCAGCAGTCCCGTAGGGAAAGGGACTGAAGCTTTCTTT
CDR3: CASSPVGKGTEAFF

V: TRBV7-2
D: NA
J: TRBJ2-5
size: NA
DNA: TGTGCCAGCAGCTTTAAGGGGGGGGAGACCCAGTACTTC
CDR3: CASSFKGGETQYF

V: TRBV28
D: TRBD2
J: TRBJ2-3
size: NA
DNA: TGTGCCAGCAGTCCCTCGGGGCGGGGGGGCACAGATACGCAGTATTTT
CDR3: CASSPSGRGGTDTQYF

V: TRBV11-2
D: NA
J: TRBJ1-2
size: once
DNA: TGTGCCAGCAGCTTAAGTGCGGGGCCGCATGGCTCCACCTTC
CDR3: CASSLSAGPHGSTF

V: TRBV24-1
D: NA
J: TRBJ2-7
size: many
DNA: TGTGCCCCCAAAAACCGGGACACCGACTTCGGGCAGTACTTC
CDR3: CAPKNRDTDFGQYF

V: TRBV12-3/TRBV12-4
D: TRBD2
J: TRBJ2-1
size: few
DNA: TGTGCCAGCAGGCAACCGGGACTAGCTAACAATGAGCAGTTCTTC
CDR3: CASRQPGLANNEQFF

V: TRBV20-1
D: NA
J: TRBJ2-3
size: NA
DNA: TGCAGTGCGATGGTGGAGGGCGGGGCAGATACGCAGTATTTT
CDR3: CSAMVEGGADTQYF

V: TRBV24-1
D: NA
J: TRBJ2-2
size: once
DNA: TGTGCCACCAGTGATTCCGCTCCAGGGGCCGGCGGGGAGCTGTTTTTT
CDR3: CATSDSAPGAGGELFF

V: TRBV12-3/TRBV12-4
D: NA
J: TRBJ2-4
size: many
DNA: TGTGCCAGCAGTTTAAGGGAGGCCAAAAACATTCAGTACTTC
CDR3: CASSLREAKNIQYF

V: TRBV7-2
D: TRBD2
J: TRBJ2-2
size: NA
DNA: TGTGCCACCAATAGCGGGAGTTTTTCCGGGGAGCTGTTTTTT
CDR3: CATNSGSFSGELFF

V: TRBV5-5
D: NA
J: TRBJ2-1
size: many
DNA: TGTGCCAGCAGCTTGTACAACAATGAGCAGTTCTTC
CDR3: CASSLYNNEQFF

V: TRBV25-1
D: TRBD2
J: TRBJ2-5
size: NA
DNA: TGTGCCAGCAGTGTATCTAGCGGGACCCAGTACTTC
CDR3: CASSVSSGTQYF

V: TRBV12-3/TRBV12-4
D: NA
J: TRBJ1-1
size: few
DNA: TGTGCCAGCGGGCGACGGGGACGGGACACTGAAGCTTTCTTT
CDR3: CASGRRGRDTEAFF